This TCR beta chain was sequenced for a study of CD8 T cells in Susac syndrome. The study's findings and limits: In its TCR sequencing and HLA analysis, the study acknowledged that the number of individuals was relatively small.

Random-hexamer reverse transcription was applied to roughly 0.5 to 1 ug RNA. The authors amplified TCR beta CDR3 across 54 Vbeta and 13 Jbeta using immunoSEQ multiplex PCR. A single record per CDR3 protein comes from TCRdb applying MiXCR to the immunoSEQ multiplex PCR reads. This sample has more than 130,000 distinct CDR3 sequences, with 94% found just once. A remark on this clonotype: Its antigen is unidentified.

Healthy donors were controls matched for age and sex. Specimen: CD8+ T cells from PBMCs. This TCR came from a human donor in good health.

This CDR3 is CASSVEGVAGSEQYF. The CDR3 DNA reads TGTGCCAGCAGCGTAGAGGGAGTAGCGGGAAGCGAGCAGTACTTC. V gene TRBV9 combines with J gene TRBJ2-7, with TRBD2 matching over 8 bases. The CDR3 loop spans 15 amino acids. The germline CDR1 and CDR2 sequences are SGDLS and YYNGEE. V dropped 0 bases and J dropped 6; count of bases not matched to a gene: 8.